These 28 T cell receptor beta chains came from one sample sequenced in a study of blood T cell repertoires in COVID-19 (dated by TCRdb to 2020 to 2022). Receptors were amplified or captured by the immunoSEQ multiplex PCR assay. As stored in TCRdb, this immuneACCESS dataset retains in-frame rearrangements with V and J assigned. A fraction of the clones does not appear; measured against another copy, unresolved V genes explain less than half of the discrepancy, and the remainder lacks a known reason. This sample has some 220,000 clones in its table, and roughly 84% of those were observed once. The ten largest account for less than 2.5% of the sample. Sequencing used peripheral blood. The receptors come from a woman aged 60-70 years with acute or convalescent COVID-19.

The V and J genes are TRBV5-6 and TRBJ2-3; TRBD2 is a possible D gene (6 bases). The CDR3 is 12 residues long. V was clipped by 4 bases and J by 7 bases, with 10 bases between them. Germline values: CDR1 SGHDT, CDR2 YYEEEE. CDR3 sequence: CASSKGGNTQYF. The CDR3 DNA is TGTGCCAGCAGCAAAGGAGGGAATACGCAGTATTTT.

The chain recombines TRBV12-2 with TRBJ2-3; the table gives TRBD1 as D, unverified against the DNA. TRBV12-2 is assigned pseudogene status. This CDR3 has 15 amino acids. CDR3 in DNA: TGTGCAAGTCGCTGGGGTGGACACATGGGCCGTACGCAGTATTTT. This encodes CASRWGGHMGRTQYF.

This clone came up once. The gene calls are TRBV7-6 and TRBJ2-1, with D possibly being TRBD2 (7 bases). The CDR3 sequence is 17 residues long. Per the germline V gene, CDR1 is SGHVS and CDR2 is FNYEAQ. V dropped 1 base and J dropped 4 bases, with 17 bases sitting between them. CDR3 bases: TGTGCCAGCAGCTTAGGGGAGGGGACACCATTTTACAATGAGCAGTTCTTC. Translating it yields CASSLGEGTPFYNEQFF.

The chain carries TRBV2 and TRBJ1-2; D is possibly TRBD1 (5 bases). V was cut by 6 bases and J by 8 bases, with 16 bases left in between. Germline assignment: CDR1 SNHLY and CDR2 FYNNEI. The CDR3 spans 13 residues. Here the CDR3 DNA reads TGTGCCAGCAGCATTGAGACGGACACAGGCTACACCTTC. It translates to CASSIETDTGYTF.

The chain links TRBV5-8 to TRBJ1-2; the match to TRBD1 covers 10 bases. Germline CDR1 SGHTS, CDR2 YDEGEE. This CDR3 has 13 residues. J was trimmed by 8 bases and V by 5 bases; bases with no gene match: 6. The CDR3: CASSWDRGSGYTF. The DNA of the CDR3 is TGTGCCAGCAGTTGGGACAGGGGTTCGGGCTACACCTTC.

This chain joins TRBV11-2 and TRBJ2-1; 8 bases are a match to TRBD2. Germline CDR1 reads SGHAT; CDR2 reads FQNNGV. The CDR3 sequence is 16 residues long. With 5 bases clipped from V and 4 bases from J, the junction kept 10 bases outside the gene matches. CDR3 region: CASSPGRTSPYNEQFF. The CDR3 coding sequence is TGTGCCAGCAGCCCAGGGAGGACTAGCCCATACAATGAGCAGTTCTTC.

This chain uses TRBV20-1 with TRBJ1-5; a possible D gene is TRBD1 (5 bases). The germline V gene encodes CDR1 DFQATT and CDR2 SNEGSKA (reference sequence). Trimming cost V 3 bases and J 2 bases, with 17 bases left between them. The CDR3 contains 16 residues. CDR3 sequence: CSASFRAPGGNQPQHF. In DNA, the CDR3 is TGCAGTGCTAGTTTTCGGGCACCGGGGGGCAATCAGCCCCAGCATTTT.

The rearrangement links TRBV18 to TRBJ1-1; the D is unclear. V was trimmed by 5 bases and J by 2 bases, leaving 9 bases between them. This CDR3 comprises 13 residues. Looked up from germline, CDR1 is KGHSH and CDR2 is LQKENI. The CDR3 loop reads CASSESVNTEAFF. CDR3 in DNA: TGTGCCAGCTCAGAATCAGTTAACACTGAAGCTTTCTTT.

The chain links TRBV2 to TRBJ1-2; 10 bases align to TRBD1. The CDR3 runs to 16 residues. Per the germline V gene, CDR1 is SNHLY and CDR2 is FYNNEI. After removal of 8 bases from V and 8 bases from J, the junction contained 17 bases not matched to a gene. DNA for the CDR3: TGTGCCAGCCTCCGGGACAGGGGAAGACAGCAAGGCGGCTACACCTTC. Residues: CASLRDRGRQQGGYTF.

V and J are TRBV9 and TRBJ1-1; tentative D call: TRBD1 (5 bases). V was shortened by 4 bases and J by 1 base, with 8 bases between the two germline ends. Germline lookup yields CDR1 SGDLS and CDR2 YYNGEE. There are 13 residues in the CDR3. This CDR3 is CASSTTANTEAFF. For the CDR3, the DNA is TGTGCCAGCAGCACGACAGCGAACACTGAAGCTTTCTTT. Full variable domain (remainder filled in from reference TRBV9 and TRBJ1-1): DSGVTQTPKHLITATGQRVTLRCSPRSGDLSVYWYQQSLDQGLQFLIQYYNGEERAKGNILERFSAQQFPDLHSELNLSSLELGDSALYFCASSTTANTEAFFGQGTRLTVV.

The chain carries TRBV5-1 and TRBJ2-7; TRBD2 aligns across 9 bases. Germline V gene data show CDR1 as SGHRS and CDR2 as YFSETQ. The CDR3 covers 15 residues. V gave up 4 bases and J gave up 0 bases; unmatched junction bases: 5. Written as DNA, the CDR3 is TGCGCCAGCAGCCTGTATAGCGGGAGCTCCTACGAGCAGTACTTC. Its translation is CASSLYSGSSYEQYF.

The V and J genes are TRBV2 and TRBJ2-7, with a possible D match to TRBD2 (6 bases). The CDR3 loop spans 13 amino acids. The V end was cut by 6 bases, the J end by 0 bases, with 9 bases between. Germline loops: CDR1 SNHLY, CDR2 FYNNEI. This chain's CDR3 is CASSPGSSYEQYF. CDR3 bases: TGTGCCAGCAGCCCCGGGAGCTCCTACGAGCAGTACTTC.

The chain employs TRBV5-1 and TRBJ1-6, with 11 positions matching TRBD1. Germline V lookup: CDR1 SGHRS, CDR2 YFSETQ. The CDR3 runs to 14 residues. With V trimmed by 4 bases and J by 9 bases, 3 bases remained unmatched. This chain's CDR3 is CASSIGQGASPLHF. In DNA, the CDR3 is TGCGCCAGCAGCATAGGACAGGGGGCTTCACCCCTCCACTTT.

In this sample, this clone turned up once. V usage is TRBV5-6 and J usage is TRBJ1-2; possible D gene TRBD1, 5 bases. V shed 4 bases and J shed 2 bases, with 9 bases lying between them. Germline lookup yields CDR1 SGHDT and CDR2 YYEEEE. This CDR3 has 13 residues. Here the CDR3 reads CASSRGHNYGYTF. CDR3 nucleotide sequence: TGTGCCAGCAGCCGAGGACACAACTATGGCTACACCTTC.

This chain connects TRBV2 to TRBJ1-4; 10 bases align to TRBD1. Germline CDR1 reads SNHLY; CDR2 reads FYNNEI. CDR3 length: 14 residues. The V segment lost 6 bases and the J segment 14 bases; nucleotides outside the gene matches: 12. The DNA of the CDR3 is TGTGCCAGCAGCGATGGACAGGGGGACGTTGCGCTGTTTTTT. Translated: CASSDGQGDVALFF.

The V and J genes are TRBV7-9 and TRBJ1-5, with D possibly TRBD1 on 6 matching bases. There are 17 residues in the CDR3. Germline-derived CDR1 and CDR2 are SEHNR and FQNEAQ (reference sequence). Trimming shortened V by 6 bases and J by 0 bases, and 18 bases separated the two germline ends. In DNA, the CDR3 is TGTGCCAGCAGTCAGGGGTTCGGGCAGTATAGCAATCAGCCCCAGCATTTT. Its translation is CASSQGFGQYSNQPQHF.

Turning to this clone: The sample holds other DNA sequences that translate to the same CDR3. The gene calls are TRBV30 and TRBJ1-2; 8 bases fit TRBD1. This CDR3 has 14 amino acids. Per the germline V gene, CDR1 is GTSNPN and CDR2 is SVGIG (reference sequence). The junction had 4 bases not matched to a gene; V was cut back by 3 bases and J by 1 base. The CDR3 protein is CAWSSGQGNYGYTF. Written as DNA, the CDR3 is TGTGCCTGGAGCTCAGGACAGGGTAACTATGGCTACACCTTC.

The rearrangement links TRBV10-3 to TRBJ2-5; 11 bases fit TRBD2. The CDR3 loop spans 14 amino acids. Germline CDR1 is ENHRY and CDR2 is SYGVKD. V was pared by 2 bases and J by 12 bases, with 8 bases of the junction left unmatched. The CDR3 DNA follows: TGTGCCATCAGTGAGGATCTAGCGGGGGGAAATAAGTACTTC. Translation gives CAISEDLAGGNKYF.

CDR3 in amino acids: CASSYSGIHTEAFF. CDR3 coding DNA: TGTGCCAGCAGTTACTCCGGGATCCACACTGAAGCTTTCTTT. This chain uses TRBV6-2 or TRBV6-3 with TRBJ1-1; no clear D. The germline gives CDR1 MNHEY, CDR2 SVGEGT. The CDR3 is made up of 14 amino acids. Trimming cost V 0 bases and J 3 bases, with 8 bases left between them.

The rearrangement uses TRBV3-1 (or the pseudogene TRBV3-2) and TRBJ2-1; weak D call: TRBD1 (5 bases). Trimming took off 0 bases at V and 14 bases at J, with 11 bases between the two ends. Germline V gene data show CDR1 as LGHDT and CDR2 as YNNKEL (reference sequence). The CDR3 is made up of 12 amino acids. CDR3 DNA sequence: TGTGCCAGCAGCCAAGATAGGGGAAAAGAGTTCTTC. Translated, it gives CASSQDRGKEFF.

This chain joins TRBV6-2 or TRBV6-3 and TRBJ2-2; no definite D call. The germline CDR1 and CDR2 sequences are MNHEY and SVGEGT. V was trimmed by 0 bases and J by 0 bases, leaving 5 bases between them. The CDR3 sequence is 15 residues long. CDR3 region: CASSYSSSNTGELFF. The CDR3 DNA reads TGTGCCAGCAGTTACTCTAGCTCGAACACCGGGGAGCTGTTTTTT.

This sequence joins TRBV10-1 and TRBJ1-6; D not certain. Trimming took off 8 bases at V and 0 bases at J, with 26 bases between the two ends. Per germline, CDR1 WNHNN and CDR2 SYGVQD (reference sequence). This CDR3 has 20 residues. The CDR3 sequence: CASADGGRSPESSYNSPLHF. The CDR3 nucleotides read TGCGCCAGCGCCGATGGAGGCAGGTCACCTGAAAGCTCCTATAATTCACCCCTCCACTTT.

This clone appeared once. The chain is built from TRBV7-2 and TRBJ1-4; TRBD1 might be the D (5 bases). Looked up from germline, CDR1 is SGHTA and CDR2 is FQGNSA. The CDR3 is 15 residues long. V gave up 1 base and J gave up 7 bases, with 13 bases separating them. In DNA, the CDR3 is TGTGCCAGCAGCTTAGGTGCTGGCAGGGTTGAAAAACTGTTTTTT. This encodes CASSLGAGRVEKLFF. Looking up the rest from reference TRBV7-2 and TRBJ1-4 gives the full variable domain: GAGVSQSPSNKVTEKGKDVELRCDPISGHTALYWYRQSLGQGLEFLIYFQGNSAPDKSGLPSDRFSAERTGGSVSTLTIQRTQQEDSAVYLCASSLGAGRVEKLFFGSGTQLSVL.

The J gene is TRBJ2-7, the V gene TRBV15; D unresolved. The V gene lost 0 bases and the J gene lost 2 bases, with 5 bases spanning the gap. Per the germline V gene, CDR1 is LNHNV and CDR2 is YYDKDF (reference sequence). This CDR3 comprises 13 residues. The CDR3 coding sequence is TGTGCCACCAGCAGAGATTTAACCTACGAGCAGTACTTC. Amino acids: CATSRDLTYEQYF.

This chain connects TRBV6-2 or TRBV6-3 to TRBJ1-1; D remains ambiguous. Germline CDR1 MNHEY, CDR2 SVGEGT. This CDR3 spans 13 amino acids. V dropped 4 bases and J dropped 1 base, with 7 bases sitting between them. CDR3 in amino acids: CASSSKRNTEAFF. The DNA for the CDR3 is TGTGCCAGCAGTTCTAAGAGGAACACTGAAGCTTTCTTT.

The gene calls are TRBV5-6 and TRBJ1-2; the D gene is possibly TRBD1 (6 bases). V was trimmed by 4 bases and J by 4 bases, leaving 17 bases between them. Per germline, CDR1 SGHDT and CDR2 YYEEEE. This CDR3 contains 15 residues. The CDR3 DNA is TGTGCCAGCAGCCTCGGGACAAACAGTCTCTATGGCTACACCTTC. It encodes CASSLGTNSLYGYTF.

The chain links TRBV5-1 to TRBJ2-7; tentatively, D is TRBD2 (6 bases). Germline CDR1 and CDR2: SGHRS and YFSETQ. This CDR3 contains 15 residues. Trimming left V 4 bases short and J 2 bases short, with 16 bases between. This chain's CDR3 is CASSPPGGSPYEQYF. CDR3 in DNA: TGCGCCAGCAGCCCTCCTGGAGGGAGCCCCTACGAGCAGTACTTC. The whole variable domain, remainder taken from reference TRBV5-1 and TRBJ2-7, is KAGVTQTPRYLIKTRGQQVTLSCSPISGHRSVSWYQQTPGQGLQFLFEYFSETQRNKGNFPGRFSGRQFSNSRSEMNVSTLELGDSALYLCASSPPGGSPYEQYFGPGTRLTVT.

The V gene is TRBV4-2, the J gene TRBJ1-2, with 10 bases identical to TRBD1. The CDR3 contains 13 residues. The trim removed 4 bases at V and 8 bases at J, leaving 4 bases unmatched. Germline V gene data show CDR1 as LGHNA and CDR2 as YNFKEQ. This CDR3 reads CASSLGTGDGYTF. CDR3 nucleotides: TGTGCCAGCAGCCTCGGGACAGGGGACGGCTACACCTTC.